Listed below are T cell receptor beta chains from one sample, sequenced in a study of T cell changes during pregnancy in multiple sclerosis. Generated by immunoSEQ multiplex PCR, the TCRdb table keeps only in-frame clones and is missing some. The sample carries about 34,000 clones, 90% recorded once. Sequences were derived from CD8+ T cells from peripheral blood mononuclear cells, sampled before pregnancy. All receptors come from a female donor with multiple sclerosis, enrolled in a pregnancy study. CDR3s include the opening cysteine and the closing phenylalanine or tryptophan. A D gene is named only where the DNA matches it firmly. Some rows have no size entry. The others give once, few or many, or a class for an expanded clone.

>-|TRBJ2-7|TRBD1|TRBV27
CASSLRTGAYEQYF
TGTGCCAGCAGTTTGCGGACAGGGGCCTACGAGCAGTACTTC
>-|TRBJ2-1|TRBD1|TRBV6-1
CANRQGPYNEQFF
TGTGCCAACAGACAGGGCCCCTACAATGAGCAGTTCTTC
>-|TRBJ2-7|TRBD2|TRBV11-3
CASSFVLAGTYEQYF
TGTGCCAGCAGCTTCGTGCTAGCGGGGACCTACGAGCAGTACTTC
>-|TRBJ2-3|-|TRBV4-1
CASSHLSLTDTQYF
TGCGCCAGCAGCCACCTTTCCCTCACAGATACGCAGTATTTT
>-|TRBJ2-7|-|TRBV7-6
CASSLVGETYEQYF
TGTGCCAGCAGCTTAGTCGGGGAGACCTACGAGCAGTACTTC
>once|TRBJ2-7|TRBD2|TRBV5-1
CASSLVAGGSYEQYF
TGCGCCAGCAGCTTGGTCGCGGGAGGATCCTACGAGCAGTACTTC
>-|TRBJ2-2|-|TRBV6-1
CASSVTGFGVTGELFF
TGTGCCAGCAGTGTTACAGGGTTCGGTGTCACCGGGGAGCTGTTTTTT
>-|TRBJ1-4|-|TRBV6-1
CASSQATGLVVATNEKLFF
TGTGCCAGCAGTCAAGCAACAGGTCTGGTTGTCGCAACTAATGAAAAACTGTTTTTT
>-|TRBJ1-1|-|TRBV30
CAWDILMNTEAFF
TGTGCCTGGGATATCCTAATGAACACTGAAGCTTTCTTT
>-|TRBJ2-2|-|TRBV29-1
CSVALATGEGNTGELFF
TGCAGCGTTGCGCTTGCGACAGGCGAGGGGAACACCGGGGAGCTGTTTTTT
>-|TRBJ1-4|-|TRBV9
CASSVGGRYGAVREKLFF
TGTGCCAGCAGCGTAGGGGGCCGGTATGGGGCCGTGAGAGAAAAACTGTTTTTT
>-|TRBJ2-7|TRBD1|TRBV7-2
CASSVTGTGTHEQYF
TGTGCCAGCAGCGTTACCGGGACAGGGACCCACGAGCAGTACTTC
>-|TRBJ2-7|-|TRBV7-9
CASSSTGMPYEQYF
TGTGCCAGCAGCTCGACAGGAATGCCCTACGAGCAGTACTTC
>-|TRBJ2-7|-|TRBV29-1
CSVEDADSSYEQYF
TGCAGCGTTGAAGATGCAGACAGCTCCTACGAGCAGTACTTC
>-|TRBJ1-1|-|TRBV19
CASSGGVHTEAFF
TGTGCCAGTAGTGGAGGGGTCCACACTGAAGCTTTCTTT
>once|TRBJ2-7|TRBD1|TRBV30
CAWSIGQGAYEQYF
TGTGCCTGGAGTATAGGGCAGGGGGCCTACGAGCAGTACTTC
>-|TRBJ2-5|-|TRBV2
CASTVVERIETQYF
TGTGCCAGCACGGTCGTAGAGCGGATCGAGACCCAGTACTTC
>-|TRBJ2-5|-|TRBV13
CASSLGPGDVLETQYF
TGTGCCAGCAGCTTAGGTCCAGGGGATGTACTGGAGACCCAGTACTTC
>once|TRBJ2-7|-|TRBV12-5
CASGKDGVEQYF
TGTGCTAGTGGCAAGGACGGGGTAGAGCAGTACTTC
>-|TRBJ1-2|TRBD1|TRBV7-7
CASSTGQGADYTF
TGTGCCAGCAGCACCGGACAGGGGGCCGACTACACCTTC
>-|TRBJ2-4|TRBD2|TRBV2
CASSVSSGSIGYF
TGTGCCAGCAGTGTTTCTAGCGGGAGTATCGGGTACTTC
>few|TRBJ2-7|-|TRBV7-6
CASGRGEQYF
TGTGCCAGCGGGAGGGGGGAGCAGTACTTC
>-|TRBJ2-3|-|TRBV5-1
CASSLEAGSTDTQYF
TGCGCCAGCAGCTTGGAAGCGGGTTCCACAGATACGCAGTATTTT
>-|TRBJ1-2|TRBD1|TRBV5-6
CASSLFVRQGDYGYTF
TGTGCCAGCAGCTTGTTTGTGAGACAGGGAGACTATGGCTACACCTTC
>-|TRBJ1-1|-|TRBV27
CASSIIPSTGSVAFF
TGTGCCAGCAGTATTATACCCTCAACCGGTTCGGTCGCTTTCTTT
>-|TRBJ2-1|-|TRBV7-2
CASSLVGGDNEQFF
TGTGCCAGCAGCTTAGTGGGCGGGGACAATGAGCAGTTCTTC
>-|TRBJ1-3|-|TRBV11-2
CASSLASGYGNTIYF
TGTGCCAGCAGCTTAGCCTCCGGGTACGGAAACACCATATATTTT
>-|TRBJ2-6|-|TRBV19
CASSIVSSGANVLTF
TGTGCCAGTAGTATAGTGAGCTCTGGGGCCAACGTCCTGACTTTC
>-|TRBJ2-7|TRBD2|TRBV6-5
CASSRTSQAQYF
TGTGCCAGCAGTCGGACTAGCCAGGCGCAGTACTTC